This entry lists 19 T cell receptor beta chains sequenced from one sample in a study of T cell changes during pregnancy in multiple sclerosis. The repertoire was sequenced with immunoSEQ multiplex PCR; TCRdb's copy has only in-frame clones and lacks some. Counted here are roughly 18,000 clones, 84% occurring once; the ten biggest clones make up 8% to 10%. Material: CD8+ T cells from peripheral blood mononuclear cells, obtained in the second trimester of pregnancy. These TCRs come from a female donor in good health, enrolled as a control in a pregnancy study.

The rearrangement uses TRBV5-4 and TRBJ1-1; D call uncertain. Between the trimmed V and J ends, which lost 3 bases and 0 bases, there was a span of 12 bases. CDR1 SGHNT and CDR2 YYREEE come from the germline V gene (reference sequence). The CDR3 spans 15 residues. The CDR3 DNA reads TGTGCCAGCAGCTCTCTTAGCGGTATGAACACTGAAGCTTTCTTT. Its translation: CASSSLSGMNTEAFF.

The table lists this clone with a count of one. The chain recombines TRBV7-9 with TRBJ1-1; 7 bases align to TRBD1. The ends lost 5 bases at V and 7 bases at J; junction bases unmatched: 4. The CDR3 runs to 12 residues. Germline V CDR1 and CDR2: SEHNR, FQNEAQ (reference sequence). CDR3 nucleotide sequence: TGTGCCAGCAGCACCCGGGACAGTGAAGCTTTCTTT. Its protein is CASSTRDSEAFF.

The chain carries TRBV28 and TRBJ1-2; TRBD1 agrees at 9 bases. J lost 7 bases, V lost 4 bases, and 10 bases had no gene match. The CDR3 runs 15 residues. Per germline, CDR1 MDHEN and CDR2 SYDVKM. CDR3 amino acids: CASSSLLQGARGYTF. The CDR3 nucleotides read TGTGCCAGCAGTTCCCTTCTACAGGGGGCGCGTGGCTACACCTTC.

The chain combines TRBV14 with TRBJ2-2; D remains ambiguous. V lost 3 bases, J lost 1 base, and 12 bases lay in between. Germline V gene data show CDR1 as SGHDN and CDR2 as FVKESK. This CDR3 has 16 amino acids. Here the CDR3 reads CASSHRRQVNTGELFF. In DNA, the CDR3 is TGTGCCAGCAGCCACCGAAGGCAGGTGAACACCGGGGAGCTGTTTTTT.

This chain joins TRBV7-9 and TRBJ2-7; 11 nucleotides line up with TRBD2. This CDR3 comprises 13 residues. V gave up 5 bases and J gave up 12 bases; unmatched junction bases: 9. The germline V gene has CDR1 SEHNR and CDR2 FQNEAQ (reference sequence). CDR3 sequence (DNA): TGTGCCAGCAGCGATGGGACTAGCGGAGATTCGTACTTC. Residues: CASSDGTSGDSYF.

The chain couples TRBV7-9 to TRBJ2-2; 8 nucleotides agree with TRBD1. V gave up 4 bases and J gave up 0 bases; unmatched junction bases: 13. Germline CDR1 reads SEHNR; CDR2 reads FQNEAQ (reference sequence). The CDR3 consists of 19 residues. CDR3 sequence (DNA): TGTGCCAGCAGCTCGCCGGGACAGGTGTCCACTTCGAACACCGGGGAGCTGTTTTTT. Its protein product is CASSSPGQVSTSNTGELFF.

This clone has a single count. The rearrangement links TRBV6-5 to TRBJ1-5, with D maybe TRBD1 (6 bases). The CDR3 is 13 residues long. The V gene lost 5 bases and the J gene lost 4 bases, with 9 bases spanning the gap. Per the germline V gene, CDR1 is MNHEY and CDR2 is SVGAGI. CDR3 bases: TGTGCCAGCAGTATAAGGGGGAATCAGCCCCAGCATTTT. Protein product: CASSIRGNQPQHF.

This clone was picked up one time. The gene calls are TRBV7-9 and TRBJ2-1; TRBD1 aligns across 7 bases. V lost 2 bases and J lost 3; bases outside the gene matches: 10. The germline V gene encodes CDR1 SEHNR and CDR2 FQNEAQ (reference sequence). CDR3 length: 17 residues. The CDR3 region is CASSLSRQGVGYNEQFF. As DNA, the CDR3 is TGTGCCAGCAGCTTAAGTAGACAGGGAGTGGGCTACAATGAGCAGTTCTTC.

Turning to this clone: A read error may produce the germline difference seen at one junction end. V and J are TRBV7-7 and TRBJ2-5; 8 positions agree with TRBD1. Germline lookup yields CDR1 SSHAT and CDR2 FNYEAQ (reference sequence). There are 15 residues in the CDR3. The CDR3 loop is CASSLHRGNQETQYF. CDR3 sequence (DNA): TGTGCTAGCAGCTTACACAGGGGGAACCAAGAGACCCAGTACTTC.

This chain uses TRBV9 with TRBJ2-7; 8 bases are shared with TRBD1. This CDR3 is built from 15 residues. V was pared by 3 bases and J by 1 base, with 6 bases of the junction left unmatched. From germline, CDR1 is SGDLS and CDR2 YYNGEE. CDR3 coding DNA: TGTGCCAGCAGCGCCCAGGGGGCAGGGTCCTACGAGCAGTACTTC. It yields the protein CASSAQGAGSYEQYF.

This clone was detected a few times. The rearrangement links TRBV21-1 to TRBJ1-6. TRBV21-1 is a pseudogene locus. The CDR3 extends over 13 amino acids. The CDR3 region is CASSPRYNSPLHF. CDR3 DNA sequence: TGTGCCAGCAGCCCCCGCTATAATTCACCCCTCCACTTT.

V gene TRBV7-9 combines with J gene TRBJ2-7; TRBD1 matches 8 bases. J lost 4 bases, V lost 2 bases, and 7 bases had no gene match. The CDR3 spans 15 residues. CDR1 SEHNR and CDR2 FQNEAQ come from the germline V gene (reference sequence). In DNA form, the CDR3 reads TGTGCCAGCAGCTTACCCCTCGGGACAGGATACGAGCAGTACTTC. Its protein is CASSLPLGTGYEQYF.

The chain is built from TRBV7-3 and TRBJ2-1, with D possibly matching TRBD2 (6 bases). Deletions cut 5 bases from V and 2 bases from J, with 7 bases between. The germline V gene encodes CDR1 SGHTA and CDR2 FQGTGA. This CDR3 contains 13 residues. CDR3 bases: TGTGCCAGCAGCGGCGGGGCCTACAATGAGCAGTTCTTC. Translating gives CASSGGAYNEQFF.

By share, this clone ranks as medium-sized (0.01 to 0.1%). This chain joins TRBV7-8 and TRBJ1-2; perhaps TRBD1 as D (6 bases). From germline, CDR1 is SGHVS and CDR2 FQNEAQ. Trimming left V 0 bases short and J 4 bases short, with 9 bases between. CDR3 length equals 14 residues. CDR3 nucleotide sequence: TGTGCCAGCAGCTTAGCTGGACAGACCTATGGCTACACCTTC. It yields the protein CASSLAGQTYGYTF.

The rearrangement uses TRBV4-3 and TRBJ2-3, with a tentative D call TRBD1 (6 bases). Per the germline V gene, CDR1 is LGHNA and CDR2 is YSLEER. The CDR3 extends over 14 amino acids. Between the trimmed V and J ends, which lost 3 bases and 5 bases, there was a span of 12 bases. CDR3 coding DNA: TGCGCCAGCAGCCATAGATCAGGGGTAGATACGCAGTATTTT. Amino acid sequence: CASSHRSGVDTQYF.

This clone was seen only once. The chain joins TRBV19 to TRBJ1-1; D remains unclear. The CDR3 consists of 13 residues. Germline V gene lookup returns CDR1 LNHDA and CDR2 SQIVND (reference sequence). The V end was cut by 10 bases, the J end by 4 bases, with 16 bases between. This CDR3 reads CATTWGGSTEAFF. The CDR3 nucleotides read TGTGCCACCACGTGGGGAGGGAGCACTGAAGCTTTCTTT.

J is TRBJ1-5 and V is TRBV28, with D tentatively TRBD1 (6 bases). The CDR3 spans 15 residues. Deletions cut 6 bases from V and 6 bases from J, with 18 bases between. CDR1 and CDR2 (germline): MDHEN, SYDVKM. DNA of the CDR3: TGTGCCAGCAGCATGCAACAGGGTGAATCTCAGCCCCAGCATTTT. Residues: CASSMQQGESQPQHF.

The rearrangement links TRBV28 to TRBJ2-7; 8 nucleotides align to TRBD1. The trim removed 3 bases at V and 3 bases at J, leaving 4 bases unmatched. Germline V gene lookup returns CDR1 MDHEN and CDR2 SYDVKM. The CDR3 is 14 amino acids. CDR3 bases: TGTGCCAGCAGTTTTCCGGGGACAGGCTACGAGCAGTACTTC. Its protein product is CASSFPGTGYEQYF.

The rearrangement links TRBV7-9 to TRBJ2-1, with TRBD1 identical over 10 bases. Germline V gene lookup returns CDR1 SEHNR and CDR2 FQNEAQ (reference sequence). J was trimmed by 5 bases and V by 4 bases; bases with no gene match: 11. The CDR3 is made up of 17 amino acids. Written as DNA, the CDR3 is TGTGCCAGCAGCTCCCCAGGACAGGGGGACATACACAATGAGCAGTTCTTC. Encoded protein: CASSSPGQGDIHNEQFF.